Below are 13 T cell receptor beta chains sequenced from a single sample in a study of T cells in Graves' hyperthyroidism and ophthalmopathy. Amplification targeted TCR beta CDR3 regions from RNA transcripts. Using the HTBI primer set, a first-round RT-PCR was run on the TCR CDR3. MiXCR was run by TCRdb on the multiplex PCR reads, yielding one entry per CDR3 protein. The repertoire holds hundreds of thousands of distinct CDR3 sequences, with approximately 15% as singletons. What was sequenced was blood. The receptors here all came from a woman in her thirties or forties with Graves' ophthalmopathy.

The sample holds a few counts of this clonotype. The junction differs from germline at one of its ends, possibly a read error. CDR3 in amino acids: CASTLNTGELFF. CDR3 sequence (DNA): TGCGCCAGCACCTTGAACACCGGGGAGCTGTTTTTT. The rearrangement joins TRBV5-1 to TRBJ2-2; D gene ambiguous. Per germline, CDR1 SGHRS and CDR2 YFSETQ. CDR3 length equals 12 residues.

The table lists this clonotype with a few counts. This chain connects TRBV29-1 to TRBJ1-2; 8 positions agree with TRBD1. This CDR3 region has 14 residues. Germline V gene data show CDR1 as SQVTM and CDR2 as ANQGSEA. The V and J ends lost 6 bases and 0 bases, in that order; junction bases with no gene match: 6. The CDR3 reads CSVAGGAANYGYTF. CDR3 DNA: TGCAGCGTAGCAGGGGGCGCAGCTAACTATGGCTACACCTTC.

This clonotype was recorded at least ten times. V and J are TRBV2 and TRBJ1-4; TRBD1 agrees at 8 bases. In germline, CDR1 is SNHLY, CDR2 FYNNEI. V lost 10 bases, J lost 2 bases, and 12 bases stayed unmatched. This CDR3 is built from 16 residues. The CDR3 DNA reads TGTGCCAACAAGAAGGGACAGGCAAACACTAATGAAAAACTGTTTTTT. This codes for CANKKGQANTNEKLFF.

The table lists this clonotype with many counts. V gene TRBV20-1 combines with J gene TRBJ2-7; D gene ambiguous. The V end was cut by 6 bases, the J end by 3 bases, with 12 bases between. The CDR3 consists of 12 residues. The germline V gene has CDR1 DFQATT and CDR2 SNEGSKA (reference sequence). This chain's CDR3 is CSAEDGDYEQYF. The CDR3 DNA reads as TGCAGTGCCGAAGACGGAGACTACGAGCAGTACTTC.

The rearrangement joins TRBV6-1 to TRBJ1-2; tentative D call: TRBD1 (5 bases). The CDR3 spans 14 residues. Germline CDR1 and CDR2: MNHNS and SASEGT. V was cut by 4 bases and J by 13 bases, with 22 bases left in between. The CDR3 coding sequence is TGTGCCAGCAGTGTATCGGGACTGATGATAAGGCTCACCTTC. This encodes CASSVSGLMIRLTF.

The chain employs TRBV7-8 and TRBJ2-2; D unresolved. CDR3 length: 15 residues. Per the germline V gene, CDR1 is SGHVS and CDR2 is FQNEAQ. V lost 3 bases and J lost 0, with 8 bases in between. CDR3 coding DNA: TGTGCCAGCAGCTTTTCACGGCCGAACACCGGGGAGCTGTTTTTT. It is translated as CASSFSRPNTGELFF.

This clonotype was counted a few times. The chain has TRBV12-3 or TRBV12-4 and TRBJ1-5; D might be TRBD1 (5 bases). The ends were cut back, 2 bases at V and 7 bases at J, with 12 bases in the middle. The CDR3 is 14 residues long. CDR3 DNA sequence: TGTGCCAGCAGTTTAAGTATCCGGGGGCAGCCCCAGCATTTT. Protein: CASSLSIRGQPQHF.

As concerns this clonotype: A much larger clone differs from this one at a single base, so this may be a read error. The rearrangement joins TRBV6-1 to TRBJ1-3; D unclear. The germline V gene has CDR1 MNHNS and CDR2 SASEGT. The CDR3 is 14 amino acids. Between the trimmed V and J ends, which lost 5 bases and 0 bases, there was a span of 8 bases. This CDR3 is CASSPVISGNTIYF. In DNA form, the CDR3 reads TGTGCCAGCAGTCCCGTCATCTCTGGAAACACCATATATTTT.

V is TRBV7-9 and J is TRBJ2-5, with D possibly being TRBD2 (6 bases). CDR1 and CDR2 (germline): SEHNR, FQNEAQ (reference sequence). Trimming pared 5 bases from V and 4 bases from J, leaving 17 bases between. The CDR3 covers 15 residues. Here the CDR3 DNA reads TGTGCCAGCAGCCGAGGTGCGGGAAGAGGAGAGACCCAGTACTTC. Its protein product is CASSRGAGRGETQYF.

V usage is TRBV27 and J usage is TRBJ1-4, with TRBD1 matching 7 bases. The V gene's germline CDR1 is MNHEY and CDR2 SMNVEV (reference sequence). The trim removed 7 bases at V and 10 bases at J, leaving 9 bases unmatched. The CDR3 is made up of 13 amino acids. The CDR3 spells CASMGRGVGKLFF. The CDR3, as DNA: TGTGCCAGCATGGGCAGGGGGGTTGGAAAACTGTTTTTT.

This clonotype has at least ten counts. The CDR3 DNA reads as TGTGCCAGCAGCTCTAACGGTGAGACCCAGTACTTC. Its translation is CASSSNGETQYF. J is TRBJ2-5 and V is TRBV11-2, with D unresolved. V was cut by 4 bases and J by 5 bases, with 8 bases left in between. Per the germline V gene, CDR1 is SGHAT and CDR2 is FQNNGV. CDR3 length: 12 residues.

The CDR3 coding sequence is TGCGCCAGCAGCTTAAACAGAGCGGGAGGAGATACGCAGTATTTT. It specifies CASSLNRAGGDTQYF. The rearrangement uses TRBV5-1 and TRBJ2-3; 9 nucleotides line up with TRBD2. Trimming cost V 2 bases and J 5 bases; bases outside gene matches: 6. Germline V gene lookup returns CDR1 SGHRS and CDR2 YFSETQ. The CDR3 consists of 15 residues.

This clonotype was counted a few times. The CDR3 region is CASSSTGREQPQHF. The DNA of the CDR3 is TGTGCCAGCAGCTCGACAGGGCGTGAACAGCCCCAGCATTTT. V and J are TRBV6-1 and TRBJ1-5, with 7 bases matching TRBD1. The J segment lost 7 bases and the V segment lost 6 bases, leaving 9 bases of the junction unmatched. Germline lookup yields CDR1 MNHNS and CDR2 SASEGT. The CDR3 contains 14 residues.